The clone carrying this T cell receptor (beta chain) was observed a few times. The data originate from a study of T cells in Graves' hyperthyroidism and ophthalmopathy. The CDR3 regions of TCR beta were amplified from RNA transcripts. TCR CDR3 regions were first amplified by RT-PCR with HTBI primers. TCRdb ran MiXCR on the multiplex PCR reads and lists one entry per CDR3 protein. The sample shows about 520,000 distinct CDR3 sequences, roughly a quarter of them seen only once. The receptor's source is a woman aged 25-40 years with Graves' ophthalmopathy. Sequencing was carried out using blood.

Written as DNA, the CDR3 is TGTGCCAGCAGCGTCCGCAAAGGGGGCACCGGGGAGCTGTTTTTT. Protein: CASSVRKGGTGELFF. The chain recombines TRBV9 with TRBJ2-2, with D perhaps matching TRBD1 (6 bases). The length of the CDR3 is 15 residues. The germline V gene has CDR1 SGDLS and CDR2 YYNGEE. Trimming shortened V by 2 bases and J by 4 bases, and 12 bases separated the two germline ends.